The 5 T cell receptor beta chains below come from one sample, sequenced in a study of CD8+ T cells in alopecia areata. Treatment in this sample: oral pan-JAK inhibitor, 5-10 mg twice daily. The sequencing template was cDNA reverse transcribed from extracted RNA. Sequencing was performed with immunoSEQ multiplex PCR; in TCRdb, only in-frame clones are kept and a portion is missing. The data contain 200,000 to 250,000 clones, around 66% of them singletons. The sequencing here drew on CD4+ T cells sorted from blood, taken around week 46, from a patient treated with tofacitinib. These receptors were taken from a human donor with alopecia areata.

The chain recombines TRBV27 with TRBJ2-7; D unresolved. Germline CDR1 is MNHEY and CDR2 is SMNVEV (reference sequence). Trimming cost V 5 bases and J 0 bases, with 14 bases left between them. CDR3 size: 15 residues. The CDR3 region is CASSNSPRSSYEQYF. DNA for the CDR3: TGTGCCAGCAGTAATTCCCCCAGGAGCTCCTACGAGCAGTACTTC.

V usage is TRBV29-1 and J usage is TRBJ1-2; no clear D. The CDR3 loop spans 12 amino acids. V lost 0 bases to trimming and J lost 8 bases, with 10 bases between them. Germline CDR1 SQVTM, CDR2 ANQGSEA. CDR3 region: CSVEETVVGYTF. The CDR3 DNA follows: TGCAGCGTTGAAGAAACTGTGGTGGGCTACACCTTC.

The CDR3 DNA is TGCGCCAGCAGCTTATCAGCTAGCGGGGGAGTCGATAATACGCAGTATTTT. This sequence encodes CASSLSASGGVDNTQYF. The V and J genes are TRBV5-1 and TRBJ2-3; 10 nucleotides line up with TRBD2. Trimming removed 2 bases from V and 7 bases from J; junction bases left unmatched: 13. This CDR3 has 17 amino acids. Germline values: CDR1 SGHRS, CDR2 YFSETQ.

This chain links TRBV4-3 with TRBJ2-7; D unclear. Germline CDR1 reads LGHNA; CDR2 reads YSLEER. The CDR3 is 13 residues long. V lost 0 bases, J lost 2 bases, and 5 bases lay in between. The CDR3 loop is CASSQETTYEQYF. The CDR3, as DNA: TGCGCCAGCAGCCAAGAAACAACCTACGAGCAGTACTTC.

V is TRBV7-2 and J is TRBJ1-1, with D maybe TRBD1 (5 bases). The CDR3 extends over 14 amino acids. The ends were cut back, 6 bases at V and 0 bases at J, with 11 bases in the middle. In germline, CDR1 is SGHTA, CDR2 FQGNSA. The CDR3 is CASRGRTMNTEAFF. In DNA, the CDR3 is TGTGCCAGCAGGGGACGGACCATGAACACTGAAGCTTTCTTT.